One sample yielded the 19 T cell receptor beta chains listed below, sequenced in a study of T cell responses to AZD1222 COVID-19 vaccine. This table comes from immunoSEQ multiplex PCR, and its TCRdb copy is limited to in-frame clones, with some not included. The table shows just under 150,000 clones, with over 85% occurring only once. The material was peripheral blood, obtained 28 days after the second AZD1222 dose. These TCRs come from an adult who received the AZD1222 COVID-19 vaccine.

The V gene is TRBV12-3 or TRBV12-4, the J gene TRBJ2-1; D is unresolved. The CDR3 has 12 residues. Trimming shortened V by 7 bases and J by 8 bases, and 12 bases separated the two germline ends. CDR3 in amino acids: CASTSHRHEQFF. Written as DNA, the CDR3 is TGTGCCAGCACCTCCCATAGACATGAGCAGTTCTTC.

The CDR3 nucleotides are TGTGCCAGCAGCCATGGCCTCGTATACGAGCAGTACTTC. The encoded protein is CASSHGLVYEQYF. The chain links TRBV14 to TRBJ2-7; D is uncertain. CDR3 size: 13 residues. The germline V and J ends were trimmed by 3 bases and 4 bases, with 10 bases remaining between them. Germline V gene sequence: CDR1 SGHDN, CDR2 FVKESK. The full variable domain, completed using reference TRBV14 and TRBJ2-7, is EAGVTQFPSHSVIEKGQTVTLRCDPISGHDNLYWYRRVMGKEIKFLLHFVKESKQDESGMPNNRFLAERTGGTYSTLKVQPAELEDSGVYFCASSHGLVYEQYFGPGTRLTVT.

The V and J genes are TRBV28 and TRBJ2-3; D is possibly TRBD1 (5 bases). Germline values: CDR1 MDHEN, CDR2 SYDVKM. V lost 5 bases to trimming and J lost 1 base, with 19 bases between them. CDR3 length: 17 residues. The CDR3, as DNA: TGTGCCAGCAGTCCCATGCAGGGATCATCGGGCACAGATACGCAGTATTTT. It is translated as CASSPMQGSSGTDTQYF.

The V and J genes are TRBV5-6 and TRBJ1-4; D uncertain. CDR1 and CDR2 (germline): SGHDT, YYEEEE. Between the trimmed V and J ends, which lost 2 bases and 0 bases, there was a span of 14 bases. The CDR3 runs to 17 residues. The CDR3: CASSFKSGYTTNEKLFF. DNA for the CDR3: TGTGCCAGCAGCTTTAAGTCAGGCTATACAACTAATGAAAAACTGTTTTTT.

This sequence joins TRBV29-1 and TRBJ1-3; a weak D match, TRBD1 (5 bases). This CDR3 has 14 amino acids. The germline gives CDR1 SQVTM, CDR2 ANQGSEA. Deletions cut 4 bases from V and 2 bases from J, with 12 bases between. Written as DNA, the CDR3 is TGCAGCGTTGCCCTACAGGATGCTGGAAACACCATATATTTT. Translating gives CSVALQDAGNTIYF.

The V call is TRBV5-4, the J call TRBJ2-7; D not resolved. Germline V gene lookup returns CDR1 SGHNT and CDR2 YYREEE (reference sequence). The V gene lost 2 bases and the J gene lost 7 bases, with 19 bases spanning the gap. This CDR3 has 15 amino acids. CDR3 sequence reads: CASSFGRDLPREQYF. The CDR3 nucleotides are TGTGCCAGCAGCTTTGGTCGAGACCTCCCGAGGGAGCAGTACTTC. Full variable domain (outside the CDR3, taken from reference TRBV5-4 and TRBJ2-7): ETGVTQSPTHLIKTRGQQVTLRCSSQSGHNTVSWYQQALGQGPQFIFQYYREEENGRGNFPPRFSGLQFPNYSSELNVNALELDDSALYLCASSFGRDLPREQYFGPGTRLTVT.

CDR3 nucleotides: TGTGCCAGCAGCCTGTCGTCCTTACGAGCCGAGCAGTACTTC. Protein product: CASSLSSLRAEQYF. This chain connects TRBV7-2 to TRBJ2-7; D ambiguous. V lost 5 bases to trimming and J lost 6 bases, with 17 bases between them. The CDR3 is made up of 14 amino acids. Germline CDR1 reads SGHTA; CDR2 reads FQGNSA.

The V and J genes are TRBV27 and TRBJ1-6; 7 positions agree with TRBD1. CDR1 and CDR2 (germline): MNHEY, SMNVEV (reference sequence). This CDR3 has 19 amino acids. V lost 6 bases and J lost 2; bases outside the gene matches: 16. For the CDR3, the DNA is TGTGCCAGCAGCACAGTACGTCAAGAGACAGGGCCCTATAATTCACCCCTCCACTTT. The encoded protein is CASSTVRQETGPYNSPLHF.

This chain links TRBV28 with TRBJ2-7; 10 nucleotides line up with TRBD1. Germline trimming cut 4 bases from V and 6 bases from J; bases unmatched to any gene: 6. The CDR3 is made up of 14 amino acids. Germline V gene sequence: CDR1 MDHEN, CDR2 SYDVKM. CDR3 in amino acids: CASSSGTGVGEQYF. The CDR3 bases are TGTGCCAGCAGTTCCGGGACAGGGGTGGGCGAGCAGTACTTC.

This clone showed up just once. The CDR3 sequence is CASQGLASYNEQFF. CDR3 nucleotides: TGTGCCAGCCAGGGACTAGCCTCCTACAATGAGCAGTTCTTC. The chain recombines TRBV7-2 with TRBJ2-1; 9 bases map to TRBD2. From germline, CDR1 is SGHTA and CDR2 FQGNSA. CDR3 length: 14 amino acids. V dropped 8 bases and J dropped 0; count of bases not matched to a gene: 2.

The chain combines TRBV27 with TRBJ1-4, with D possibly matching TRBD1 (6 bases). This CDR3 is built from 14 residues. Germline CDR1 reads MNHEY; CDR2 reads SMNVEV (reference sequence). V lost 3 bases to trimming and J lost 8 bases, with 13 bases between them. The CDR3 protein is CASSLAGVREKLFF. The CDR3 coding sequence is TGTGCCAGCAGTTTGGCAGGGGTTCGAGAAAAACTGTTTTTT. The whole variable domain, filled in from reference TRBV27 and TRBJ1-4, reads EAQVTQNPRYLITVTGKKLTVTCSQNMNHEYMSWYRQDPGLGLRQIYYSMNVEVTDKGDVPEGYKVSRKEKRNFPLILESPSPNQTSLYFCASSLAGVREKLFFGSGTQLSVL.

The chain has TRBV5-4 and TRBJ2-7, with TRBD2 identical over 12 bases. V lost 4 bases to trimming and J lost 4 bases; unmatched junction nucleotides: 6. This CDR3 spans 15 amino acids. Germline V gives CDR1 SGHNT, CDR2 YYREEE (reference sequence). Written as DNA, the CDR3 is TGTGCCAGCAGCCCCTGGACTAGCGGGATATACGAGCAGTACTTC. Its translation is CASSPWTSGIYEQYF.

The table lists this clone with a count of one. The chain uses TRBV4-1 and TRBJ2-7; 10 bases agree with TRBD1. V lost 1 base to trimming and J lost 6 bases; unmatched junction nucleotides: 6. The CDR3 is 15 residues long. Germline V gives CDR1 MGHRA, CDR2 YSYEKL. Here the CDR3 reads CASSQARQGAGEQYF. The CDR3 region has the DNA TGCGCCAGCAGCCAAGCCCGACAGGGGGCAGGCGAGCAGTACTTC.

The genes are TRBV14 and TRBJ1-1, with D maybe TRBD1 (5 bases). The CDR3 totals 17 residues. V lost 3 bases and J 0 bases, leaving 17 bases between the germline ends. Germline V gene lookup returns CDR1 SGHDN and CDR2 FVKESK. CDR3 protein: CASSQERGAGLNTEAFF. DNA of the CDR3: TGTGCCAGCAGCCAGGAAAGAGGGGCGGGTTTGAACACTGAAGCTTTCTTT.

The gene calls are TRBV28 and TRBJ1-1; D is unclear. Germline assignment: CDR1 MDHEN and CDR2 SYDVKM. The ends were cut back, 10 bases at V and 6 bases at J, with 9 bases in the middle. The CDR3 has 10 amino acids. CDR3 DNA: TGTGCCACCTTGGGTCCTGAAGCTTTCTTT. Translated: CATLGPEAFF.

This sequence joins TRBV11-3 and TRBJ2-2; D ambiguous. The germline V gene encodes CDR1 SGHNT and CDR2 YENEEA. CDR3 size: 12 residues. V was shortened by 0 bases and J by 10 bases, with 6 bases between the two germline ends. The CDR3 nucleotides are TGTGCCAGCAGCTTAGATCCCCAGGAGCTGTTTTTT. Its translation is CASSLDPQELFF.

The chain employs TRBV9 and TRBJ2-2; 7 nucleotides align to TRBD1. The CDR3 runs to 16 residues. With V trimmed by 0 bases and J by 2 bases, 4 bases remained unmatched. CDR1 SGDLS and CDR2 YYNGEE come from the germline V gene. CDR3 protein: CASSVGQGLNTGELFF. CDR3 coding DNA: TGTGCCAGCAGCGTAGGACAGGGTTTAAACACCGGGGAGCTGTTTTTT.

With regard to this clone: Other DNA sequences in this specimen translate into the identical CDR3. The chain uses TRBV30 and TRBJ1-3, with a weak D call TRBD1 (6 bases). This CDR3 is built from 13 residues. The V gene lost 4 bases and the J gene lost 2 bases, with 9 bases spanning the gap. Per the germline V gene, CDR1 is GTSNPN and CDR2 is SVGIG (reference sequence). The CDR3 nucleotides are TGTGCCTGGAAGCGGGGGCCTGGAAACACCATATATTTT. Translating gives CAWKRGPGNTIYF.

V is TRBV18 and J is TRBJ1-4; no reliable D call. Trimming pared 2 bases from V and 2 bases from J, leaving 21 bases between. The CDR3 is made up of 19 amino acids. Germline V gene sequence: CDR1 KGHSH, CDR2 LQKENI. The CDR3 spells CASSPKYMGQSPTNEKLFF. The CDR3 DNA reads TGTGCCAGCTCACCAAAATACATGGGCCAGTCTCCGACTAATGAAAAACTGTTTTTT.